This T cell receptor (beta chain) is drawn from a study of blood T cell repertoires in COVID-19. Germline V gene data show CDR1 as SQVTM and CDR2 as ANQGSEA. Trimming shortened V by 6 bases and J by 5 bases, and 14 bases separated the two germline ends. The CDR3 loop spans 13 amino acids. The table came from immunoSEQ multiplex PCR; TCRdb's copy has only in-frame clones and leaves some out. Of about 280,000 clones in the sample, about 83% were seen once. The source of this sequence is a woman in her forties who had recovered from COVID-19. The sample taken for sequencing was PBMCs or T cells enriched from blood (not recorded which). The chain employs TRBV29-1 and TRBJ1-5; D might be TRBD1 (5 bases). In DNA form, the CDR3 reads TGCAGCGTCGGTGGGCGGGGGGATCAGCCCCAGCATTTT. It is translated as CSVGGRGDQPQHF.